The T cell receptor (beta chain) under discussion was sequenced for a study of control samples from healthy donors and cancer patients. Method: immunoSEQ multiplex PCR; TCRdb's copy keeps in-frame clones and lacks some. The table includes tens of thousands of clones, approximately 91% detected once. This CDR3 contains 17 residues. Looked up from germline, CDR1 is SGHRS and CDR2 is YFSETQ. Germline trimming cut 2 bases from V and 5 bases from J; bases unmatched to any gene: 15. The rearrangement links TRBV5-1 to TRBJ2-5, with TRBD2 matching 7 bases. This clonotype was sampled from a man aged 50-60 years in good health. The sequenced sample was blood. The CDR3 nucleotides are TGCGCCAGCAGCTTATTAGGAGGGGACTACCGGAGGGAGACCCAGTACTTC. Translated: CASSLLGGDYRRETQYF. Supplemented by reference TRBV5-1 and TRBJ2-5, the full variable domain reads KAGVTQTPRYLIKTRGQQVTLSCSPISGHRSVSWYQQTPGQGLQFLFEYFSETQRNKGNFPGRFSGRQFSNSRSEMNVSTLELGDSALYLCASSLLGGDYRRETQYFGPGTRLLVL.